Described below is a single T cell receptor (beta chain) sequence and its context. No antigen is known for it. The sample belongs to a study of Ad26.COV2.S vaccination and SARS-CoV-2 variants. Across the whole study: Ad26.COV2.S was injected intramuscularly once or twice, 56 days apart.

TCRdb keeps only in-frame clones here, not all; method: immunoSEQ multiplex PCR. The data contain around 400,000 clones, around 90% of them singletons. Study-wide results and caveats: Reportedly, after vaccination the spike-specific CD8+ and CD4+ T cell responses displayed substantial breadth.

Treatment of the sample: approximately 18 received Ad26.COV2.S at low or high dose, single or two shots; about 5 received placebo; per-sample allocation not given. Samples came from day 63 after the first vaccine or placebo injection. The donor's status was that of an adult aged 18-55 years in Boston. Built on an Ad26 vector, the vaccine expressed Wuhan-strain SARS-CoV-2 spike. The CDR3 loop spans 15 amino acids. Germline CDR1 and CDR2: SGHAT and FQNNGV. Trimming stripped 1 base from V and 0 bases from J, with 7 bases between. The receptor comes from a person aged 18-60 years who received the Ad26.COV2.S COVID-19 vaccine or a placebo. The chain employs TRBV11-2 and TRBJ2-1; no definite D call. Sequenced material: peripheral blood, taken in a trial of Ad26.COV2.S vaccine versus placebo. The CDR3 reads CASSLAAISYNEQFF. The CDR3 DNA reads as TGTGCCAGCAGCTTAGCGGCCATCTCCTACAATGAGCAGTTCTTC.